This T cell receptor beta chain was documented in a study of beta chain features in type 1 diabetes. Study-level points and caveats: Among patients, naive, central memory and Treg TCRB repertoires appeared more similar than among healthy donors. The study found fewer insertions and more deletions at VDJ junctions in type 1 diabetes patients.

A word on this clone: Its target is unknown.

Purity of each sorted population was above 95%. The whole isolated RNA underwent reverse transcription, so sequencing captured expressed TCRB transcripts. TCRdb's table, derived via immunoSEQ multiplex PCR, lists solely in-frame clones and lacks some. The sample lists 430,000 or so clones; approximately 10% were seen once. V lost 7 bases and J lost 4, with 17 bases in between. The CDR3 is 14 residues long. Looked up from germline, CDR1 is SGHTA and CDR2 is FQGNSA. The TCR sequence derives from a young woman in good health. The chain joins TRBV7-2 to TRBJ2-7, with D perhaps TRBD2 (6 bases). Source material: naive CD4+ T cells from blood. The CDR3 is CASIWGGGGYEQYF. The CDR3 coding sequence is TGTGCCAGCATTTGGGGAGGCGGAGGATACGAGCAGTACTTC.